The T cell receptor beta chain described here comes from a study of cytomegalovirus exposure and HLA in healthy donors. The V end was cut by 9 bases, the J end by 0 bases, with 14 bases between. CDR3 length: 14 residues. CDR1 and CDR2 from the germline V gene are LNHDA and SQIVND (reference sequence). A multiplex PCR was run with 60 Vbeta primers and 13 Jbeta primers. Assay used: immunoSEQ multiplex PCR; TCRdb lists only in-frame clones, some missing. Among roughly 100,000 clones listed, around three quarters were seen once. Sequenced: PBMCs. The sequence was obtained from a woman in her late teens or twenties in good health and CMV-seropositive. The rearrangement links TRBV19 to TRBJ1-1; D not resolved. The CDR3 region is CASMGPRLNTEAFF. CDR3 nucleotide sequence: TGTGCCAGCATGGGCCCCCGCCTGAACACTGAAGCTTTCTTT.